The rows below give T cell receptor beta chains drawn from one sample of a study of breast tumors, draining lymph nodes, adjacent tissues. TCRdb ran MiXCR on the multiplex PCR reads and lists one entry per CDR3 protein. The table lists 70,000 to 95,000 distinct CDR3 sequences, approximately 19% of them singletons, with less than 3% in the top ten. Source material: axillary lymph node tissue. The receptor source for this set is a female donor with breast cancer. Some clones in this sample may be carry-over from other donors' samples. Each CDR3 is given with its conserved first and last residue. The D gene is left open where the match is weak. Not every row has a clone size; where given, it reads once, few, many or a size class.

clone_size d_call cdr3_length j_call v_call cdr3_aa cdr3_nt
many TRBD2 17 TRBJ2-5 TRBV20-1 CSARIGGLAGVEETQYF TGCAGTGCCCGAATTGGGGGGCTAGCGGGAGTTGAGGAGACCCAGTACTTC
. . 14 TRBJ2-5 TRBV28 CASSPPQGRETQYF TGTGCCAGCAGCCCTCCTCAGGGACGCGAGACCCAGTACTTC
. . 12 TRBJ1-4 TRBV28 CASTGTFEKLFF TGTGCCAGCACGGGGACATTCGAAAAACTGTTTTTT
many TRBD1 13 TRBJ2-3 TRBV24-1 CATSGTETDTQYF TGTGCCACCTCCGGGACAGAGACAGATACGCAGTATTTT
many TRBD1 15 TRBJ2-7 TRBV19 CASLPRTGETYEQYF TGTGCCAGTTTACCTAGGACAGGGGAGACTTACGAGCAGTACTTC
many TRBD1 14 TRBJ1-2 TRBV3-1 CASSRQGEVGGYTF TGTGCCAGCAGCCGTCAGGGGGAGGTGGGCGGCTACACCTTC
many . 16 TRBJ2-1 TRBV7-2 CASSSKALSSYNEQFF TGTGCCAGCAGCTCGAAAGCTTTGAGCTCCTACAATGAGCAGTTCTTC
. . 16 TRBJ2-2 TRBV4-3 CASSQSSRLNTGELFF TGCGCCAGCAGCCAAAGCTCCCGACTGAACACCGGGGAGCTGTTTTTT
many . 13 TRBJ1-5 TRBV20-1 CSASPGGHQPQHF TGCAGTGCTAGTCCTGGAGGTCATCAGCCCCAGCATTTT
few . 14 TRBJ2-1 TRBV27 CASSLRVGGNEQFF TGTGCCAGCAGTTTAAGAGTGGGTGGGAATGAGCAGTTCTTC
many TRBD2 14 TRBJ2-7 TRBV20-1 CSARDPSGRFEQYF TGCAGTGCTAGAGATCCCAGCGGGAGGTTCGAGCAGTACTTC
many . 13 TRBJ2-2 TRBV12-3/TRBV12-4 CASSLQGTGELFF TGTGCCAGCAGTTTGCAGGGAACCGGGGAGCTGTTTTTT
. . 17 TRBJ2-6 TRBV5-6 CASSLVVDPSGANVLTF TGTGCCAGCAGCTTGGTGGTAGATCCCTCTGGGGCCAACGTCCTGACTTTC
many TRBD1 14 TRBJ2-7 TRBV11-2 CASSFGTGTYEQYF TGTGCCAGCAGCTTCGGGACAGGGACCTACGAGCAGTACTTC
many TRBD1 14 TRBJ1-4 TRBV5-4 CASSVTGADEKLFF TGTGCCAGCAGCGTCACAGGGGCGGATGAAAAACTGTTTTTT
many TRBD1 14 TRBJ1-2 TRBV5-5 CASSLDQGGRGYTF TGTGCCAGCAGCTTGGATCAGGGGGGACGAGGCTACACCTTC
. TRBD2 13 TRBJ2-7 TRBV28 CASRTSAPYEQYF TGTGCCAGCCGGACTAGCGCCCCCTACGAGCAGTACTTC
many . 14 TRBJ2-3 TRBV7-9 CADQEGAVTDTQYF TGTGCTGATCAGGAGGGGGCCGTTACGGATACGCAGTATTTT
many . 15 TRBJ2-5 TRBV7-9 CASLTAYPGQETQYF TGTGCCAGTTTAACAGCTTATCCGGGCCAAGAGACCCAGTACTTC
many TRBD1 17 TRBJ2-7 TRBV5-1 CASSLAERAGGSYEQYF TGCGCCAGCAGCTTGGCCGAACGGGCAGGGGGATCCTACGAGCAGTACTTC
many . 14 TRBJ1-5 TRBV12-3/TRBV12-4 CASSIRGFNQPQHF TGTGCCAGCAGCATAAGGGGATTCAATCAGCCCCAGCATTTT
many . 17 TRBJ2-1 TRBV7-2 CASSPRAGQRSYNEQFF TGTGCCAGCAGCCCACGAGCGGGACAAAGGTCCTACAATGAGCAGTTCTTC
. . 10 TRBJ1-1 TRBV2 CASSATEAFF TGTGCCAGCAGTGCAACTGAAGCTTTCTTT
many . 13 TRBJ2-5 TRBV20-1 CSALQGGRETQYF TGCAGTGCCCTACAGGGGGGGAGGGAGACCCAGTACTTC
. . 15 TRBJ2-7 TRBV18 CASSPGEAQHYEQYF TGTGCCAGCTCACCAGGTGAGGCCCAACACTACGAGCAGTACTTC
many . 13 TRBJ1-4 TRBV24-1 CATSDLRGEKLFF TGTGCCACCAGTGATTTGCGGGGGGAAAAACTGTTTTTT
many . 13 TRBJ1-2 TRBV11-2 CASSLDPFSGYTF TGTGCCAGCAGCTTAGACCCATTCTCGGGCTACACCTTC
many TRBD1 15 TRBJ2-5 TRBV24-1 CATSDPSGGWETQYF TGTGCCACCAGTGATCCTTCAGGGGGCTGGGAGACCCAGTACTTC
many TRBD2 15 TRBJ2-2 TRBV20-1 CSASGASGDTGELFF TGCAGTGCTAGCGGGGCTAGCGGGGACACCGGGGAGCTGTTTTTT
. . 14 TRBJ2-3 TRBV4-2 CASSQGFGTDTQHF TGTGCCAGCAGCCAGGGATTTGGTACAGATACGCAGCACTTT
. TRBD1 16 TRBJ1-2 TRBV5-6 CASSYTGTGSSNGYTF TGTGCCAGCAGCTACACCGGGACAGGCTCGTCAAATGGCTACACCTTC
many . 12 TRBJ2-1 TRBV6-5 CASSYSKGEQFF TGTGCCAGCAGTTACTCGAAAGGGGAGCAGTTCTTC
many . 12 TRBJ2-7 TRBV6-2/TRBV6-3 CASSYPVYEQYF TGTGCCAGCAGTTACCCAGTTTACGAGCAGTACTTC